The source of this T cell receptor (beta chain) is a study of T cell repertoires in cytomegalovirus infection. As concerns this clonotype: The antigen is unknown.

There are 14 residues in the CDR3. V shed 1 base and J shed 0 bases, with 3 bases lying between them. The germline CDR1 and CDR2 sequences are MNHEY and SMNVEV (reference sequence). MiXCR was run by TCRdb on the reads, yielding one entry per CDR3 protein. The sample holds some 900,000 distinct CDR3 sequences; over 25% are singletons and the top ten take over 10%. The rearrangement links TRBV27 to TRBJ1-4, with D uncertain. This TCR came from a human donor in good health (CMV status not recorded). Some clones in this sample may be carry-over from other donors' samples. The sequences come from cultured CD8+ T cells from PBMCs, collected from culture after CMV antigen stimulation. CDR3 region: CASSLYSTNEKLFF. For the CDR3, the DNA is TGTGCCAGCAGTTTATATTCAACTAATGAAAAACTGTTTTTT.